The entry that follows covers one T cell receptor (beta chain) sequence. This record comes from a study of technical replicates of blood from a handful of donors. The CDR3 contains 15 residues. Germline trimming cut 4 bases from V and 4 bases from J; bases unmatched to any gene: 8. The germline V gene encodes CDR1 MGHRA and CDR2 YSYEKL. Sequencing used immunoSEQ multiplex PCR; TCRdb keeps in-frame clones, though not all of them. Here the sample spans roughly 68,000 clones, just over 90% being singletons. V and J are TRBV4-1 and TRBJ2-5; the match to TRBD2 covers 8 bases. The sample consisted of PBMCs. This clonotype was obtained from a human donor in good health. Some clones in this sample may be carry-over from other donors' samples. The CDR3 DNA sequence: TGCGCCAGCAGCCTGGAAGCGGGAGTTGGAGAGACCCAGTACTTC. This gives the protein CASSLEAGVGETQYF.